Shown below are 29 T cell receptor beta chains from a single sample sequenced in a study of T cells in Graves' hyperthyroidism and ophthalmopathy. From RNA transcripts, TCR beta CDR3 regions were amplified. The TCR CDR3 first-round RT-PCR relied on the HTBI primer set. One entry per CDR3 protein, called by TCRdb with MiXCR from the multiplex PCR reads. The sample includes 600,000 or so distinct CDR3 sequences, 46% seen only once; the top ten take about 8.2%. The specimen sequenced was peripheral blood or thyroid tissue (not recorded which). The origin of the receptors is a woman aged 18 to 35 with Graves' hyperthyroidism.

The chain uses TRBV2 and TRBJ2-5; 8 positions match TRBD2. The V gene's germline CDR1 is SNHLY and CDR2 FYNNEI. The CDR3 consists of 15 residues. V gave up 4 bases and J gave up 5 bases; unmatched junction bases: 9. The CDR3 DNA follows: TGTGCCAGCAGTGCCCGACTAGCGTCTCAGGAGACCCAGTACTTC. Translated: CASSARLASQETQYF.

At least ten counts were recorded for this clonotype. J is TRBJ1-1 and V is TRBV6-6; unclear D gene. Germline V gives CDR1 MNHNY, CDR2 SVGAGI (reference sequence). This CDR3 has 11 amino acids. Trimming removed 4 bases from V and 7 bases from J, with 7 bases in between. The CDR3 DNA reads TGTGCCAGCAGTTCGCTCCATGAAGCTTTCTTT. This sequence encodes CASSSLHEAFF.

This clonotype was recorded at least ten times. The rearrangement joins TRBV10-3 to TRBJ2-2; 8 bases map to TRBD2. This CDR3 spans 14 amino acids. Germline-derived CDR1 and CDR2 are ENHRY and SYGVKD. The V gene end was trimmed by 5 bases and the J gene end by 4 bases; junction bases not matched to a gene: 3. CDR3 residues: CAISLGGATGELFF. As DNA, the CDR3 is TGTGCCATCAGTCTCGGGGGGGCCACCGGGGAGCTGTTTTTT.

In nucleotides, the CDR3 is TGTGCCATCAGGGACGGCGGGGGGTTGGCTGAAAAACTGTTTTTT. This translates into CAIRDGGGLAEKLFF. This chain joins TRBV10-3 and TRBJ1-4, with a possible D match to TRBD1 (5 bases). Trimming removed 6 bases at V and 7 bases at J, with 18 bases between. The CDR3 loop spans 15 amino acids. Germline loops: CDR1 ENHRY, CDR2 SYGVKD.

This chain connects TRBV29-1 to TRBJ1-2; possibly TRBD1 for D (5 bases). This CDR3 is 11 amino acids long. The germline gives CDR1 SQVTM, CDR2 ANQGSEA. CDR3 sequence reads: CSRQKNYGYTF. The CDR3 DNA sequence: TGCAGTCGACAGAAGAACTATGGCTACACCTTC.

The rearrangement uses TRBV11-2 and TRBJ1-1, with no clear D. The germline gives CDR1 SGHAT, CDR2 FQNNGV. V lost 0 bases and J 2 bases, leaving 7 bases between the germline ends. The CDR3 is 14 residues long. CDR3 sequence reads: CASSLDQVNTEAFF. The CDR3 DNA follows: TGTGCCAGCAGCTTAGATCAGGTCAACACTGAAGCTTTCTTT.

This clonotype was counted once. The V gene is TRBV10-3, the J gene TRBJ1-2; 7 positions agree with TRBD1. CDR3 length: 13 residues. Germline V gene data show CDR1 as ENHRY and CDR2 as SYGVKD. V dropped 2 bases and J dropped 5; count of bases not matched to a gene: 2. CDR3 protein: CAISEGGQYGYTF. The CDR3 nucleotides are TGTGCCATCAGTGAGGGGGGACAGTATGGCTACACCTTC.

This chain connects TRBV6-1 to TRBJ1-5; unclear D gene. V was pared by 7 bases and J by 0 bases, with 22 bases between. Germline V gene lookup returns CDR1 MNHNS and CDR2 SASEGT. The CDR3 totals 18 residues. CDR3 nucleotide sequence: TGTGCCAGCATCCGTTCCAACCTCTATTCTTATAGCAATCAGCCCCAGCATTTT. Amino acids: CASIRSNLYSYSNQPQHF.

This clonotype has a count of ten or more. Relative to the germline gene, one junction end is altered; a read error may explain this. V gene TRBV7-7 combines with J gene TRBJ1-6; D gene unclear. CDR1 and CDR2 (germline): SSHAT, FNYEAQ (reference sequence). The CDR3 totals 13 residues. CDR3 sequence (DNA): TGTGCTAGCAGCTCCACCCTTAATTCACCCCTCCACTTT. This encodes CASSSTLNSPLHF.

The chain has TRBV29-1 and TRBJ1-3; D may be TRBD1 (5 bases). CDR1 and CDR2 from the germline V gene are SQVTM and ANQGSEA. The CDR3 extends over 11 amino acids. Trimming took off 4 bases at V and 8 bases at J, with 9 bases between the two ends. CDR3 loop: CSVGGGDTIYF. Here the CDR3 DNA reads TGCAGCGTTGGGGGGGGGGACACCATATATTTT.

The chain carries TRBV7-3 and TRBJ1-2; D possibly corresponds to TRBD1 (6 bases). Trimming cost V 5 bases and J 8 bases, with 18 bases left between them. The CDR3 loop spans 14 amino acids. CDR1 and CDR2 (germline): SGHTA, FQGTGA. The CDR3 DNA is TGTGCCAGCAGCCCGGGACACCCTCTTTGGGGCTACACCTTC. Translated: CASSPGHPLWGYTF.

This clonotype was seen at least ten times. The CDR3 nucleotides read TGCGCCAGCAGCATGGACGTTGACACCGGGGAGCTGTTTTTT. Translated, it gives CASSMDVDTGELFF. The chain has TRBV5-1 and TRBJ2-2; D not certain. The CDR3 covers 14 residues. The germline gives CDR1 SGHRS, CDR2 YFSETQ. Trimming cost V 4 bases and J 3 bases, with 10 bases left between them.

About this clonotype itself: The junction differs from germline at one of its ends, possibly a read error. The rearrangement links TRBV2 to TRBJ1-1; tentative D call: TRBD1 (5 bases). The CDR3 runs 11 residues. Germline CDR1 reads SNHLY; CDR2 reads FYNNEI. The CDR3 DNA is TGTGCCAGCAAGGGGAGGCTTGAAGCCTTCTTT. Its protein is CASKGRLEAFF.

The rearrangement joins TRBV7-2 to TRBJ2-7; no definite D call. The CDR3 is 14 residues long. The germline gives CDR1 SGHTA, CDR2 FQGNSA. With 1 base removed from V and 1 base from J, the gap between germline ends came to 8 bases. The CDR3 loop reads CASSLGYSSYEQYF. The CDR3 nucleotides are TGTGCCAGCAGCTTAGGATACAGTTCCTACGAGCAGTACTTC.

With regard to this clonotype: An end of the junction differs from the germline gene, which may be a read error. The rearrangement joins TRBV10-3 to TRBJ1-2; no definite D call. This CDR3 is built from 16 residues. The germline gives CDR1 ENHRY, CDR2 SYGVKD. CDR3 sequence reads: CASSYVLSRRNYGYTF. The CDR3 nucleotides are TGTGCCAGCAGTTACGTGTTATCACGGCGGAACTATGGCTACACCTTC.

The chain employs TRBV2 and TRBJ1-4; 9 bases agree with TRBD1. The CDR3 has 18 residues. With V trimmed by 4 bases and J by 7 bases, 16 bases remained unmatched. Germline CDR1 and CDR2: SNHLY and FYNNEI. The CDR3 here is CASSGGDRVLPALEKLFF. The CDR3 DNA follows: TGTGCCAGCAGTGGGGGGGACAGGGTTCTCCCTGCGCTTGAAAAACTGTTTTTT.

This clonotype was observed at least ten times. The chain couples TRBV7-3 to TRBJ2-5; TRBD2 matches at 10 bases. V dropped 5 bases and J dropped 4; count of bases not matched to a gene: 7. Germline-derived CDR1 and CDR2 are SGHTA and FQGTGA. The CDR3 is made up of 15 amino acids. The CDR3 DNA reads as TGTGCCAGCAGCCTAGCGGGGGAACGCCTAGAGACCCAGTACTTC. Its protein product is CASSLAGERLETQYF. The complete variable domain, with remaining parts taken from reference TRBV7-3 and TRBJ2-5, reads GAGVSQTPSNKVTEKGKYVELRCDPISGHTALYWYRQSLGQGPEFLIYFQGTGAADDSGLPNDRFFAVRPEGSVSTLKIQRTERGDSAVYLCASSLAGERLETQYFGPGTRLLVL.

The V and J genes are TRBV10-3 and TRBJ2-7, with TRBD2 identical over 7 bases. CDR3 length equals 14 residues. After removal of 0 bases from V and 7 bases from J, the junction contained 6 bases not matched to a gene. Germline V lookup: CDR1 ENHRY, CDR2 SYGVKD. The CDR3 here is CAISESGDYNEQYF. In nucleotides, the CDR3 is TGTGCCATCAGTGAGTCAGGGGACTACAATGAGCAGTACTTC.

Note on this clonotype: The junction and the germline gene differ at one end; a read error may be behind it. This chain's CDR3 is CASSPGRRTDGHTF. The DNA for the CDR3 is TGTGCCAGCAGCCCGGGACGTCGAACTGATGGCCACACCTTC. The rearrangement joins TRBV9 to TRBJ1-2; possible D gene TRBD1, 5 bases. Germline V gene data show CDR1 as SGDLS and CDR2 as YYNGEE. The CDR3 length is 14 residues.

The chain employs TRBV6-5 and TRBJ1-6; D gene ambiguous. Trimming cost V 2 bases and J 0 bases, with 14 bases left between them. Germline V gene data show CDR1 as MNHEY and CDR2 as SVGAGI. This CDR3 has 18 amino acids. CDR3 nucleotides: TGTGCCAGCAGTTACACCCCCGACGGAAGCTCCTATAATTCACCCCTCCACTTT. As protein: CASSYTPDGSSYNSPLHF.

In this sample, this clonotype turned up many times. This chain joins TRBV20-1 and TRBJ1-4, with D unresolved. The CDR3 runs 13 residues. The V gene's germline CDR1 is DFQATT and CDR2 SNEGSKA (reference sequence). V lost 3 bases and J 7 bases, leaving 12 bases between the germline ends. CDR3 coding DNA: TGCAGTGCTAGGCTCAGGAATGGTGAAAAACTGTTTTTT. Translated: CSARLRNGEKLFF.

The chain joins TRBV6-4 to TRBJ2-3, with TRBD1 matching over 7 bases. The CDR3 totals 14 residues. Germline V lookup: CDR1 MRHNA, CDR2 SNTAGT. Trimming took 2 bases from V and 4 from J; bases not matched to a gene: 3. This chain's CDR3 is CASSDRGRSDTQYF. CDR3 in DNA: TGTGCCAGCAGTGACAGGGGGCGGTCAGATACGCAGTATTTT.

For the CDR3, the DNA is TGTGCCAGCAGCCCTACTAGCTTAAACTACGAGCAGTACTTC. As protein: CASSPTSLNYEQYF. The chain uses TRBV12-3 or TRBV12-4 and TRBJ2-7, with D perhaps matching TRBD2 (6 bases). With 6 bases removed from V and 3 bases from J, the gap between germline ends came to 15 bases. This CDR3 comprises 14 residues.

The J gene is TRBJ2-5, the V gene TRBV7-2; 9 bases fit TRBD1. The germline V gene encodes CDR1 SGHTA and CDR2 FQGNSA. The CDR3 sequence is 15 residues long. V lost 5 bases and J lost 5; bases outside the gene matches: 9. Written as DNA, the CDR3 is TGTGCCAGCAGCCCAAGACCCGGGACAGGGGAGACCCAGTACTTC. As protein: CASSPRPGTGETQYF.

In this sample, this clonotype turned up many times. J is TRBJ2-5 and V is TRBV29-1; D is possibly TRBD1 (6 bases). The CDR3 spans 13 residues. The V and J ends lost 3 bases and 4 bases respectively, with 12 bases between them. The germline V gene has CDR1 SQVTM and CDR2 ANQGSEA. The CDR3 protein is CSVDTGSGETQYF. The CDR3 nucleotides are TGCAGCGTTGACACAGGGAGTGGAGAGACCCAGTACTTC. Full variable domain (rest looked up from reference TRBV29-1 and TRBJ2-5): SAVISQKPSRDICQRGTSLTIQCQVDSQVTMMFWYRQQPGQSLTLIATANQGSEATYESGFVIDKFPISRPNLTFSTLTVSNMSPEDSSIYLCSVDTGSGETQYFGPGTRLLVL.

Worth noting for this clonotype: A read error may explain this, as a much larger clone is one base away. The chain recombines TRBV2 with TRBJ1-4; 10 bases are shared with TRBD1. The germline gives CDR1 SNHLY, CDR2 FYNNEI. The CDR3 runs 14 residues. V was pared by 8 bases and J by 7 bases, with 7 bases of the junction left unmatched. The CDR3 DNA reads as TGTGCCAGCCGCCTTGGGACAGGGGCTGAAAAACTGTTTTTT. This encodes CASRLGTGAEKLFF.

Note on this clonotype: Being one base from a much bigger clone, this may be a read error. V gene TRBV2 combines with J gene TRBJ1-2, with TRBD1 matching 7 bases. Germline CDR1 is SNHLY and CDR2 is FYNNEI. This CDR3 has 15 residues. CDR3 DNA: TGTACCAGCAGTGAGGAAACAGGGGAGCGGAATGGCTACACCTTC. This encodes CTSSEETGERNGYTF.

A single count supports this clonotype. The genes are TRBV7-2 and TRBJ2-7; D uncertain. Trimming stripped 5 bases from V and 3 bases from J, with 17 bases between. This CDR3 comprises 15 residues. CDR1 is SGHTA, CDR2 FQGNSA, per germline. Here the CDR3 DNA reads TGTGCCAGCAGCGCAGGACGAGCTTTTCTCTACGAGCAGTACTTC. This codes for CASSAGRAFLYEQYF.

CDR3 bases: TGTGCTAGTGGTTTGGTACGGTTCGCTAACTATGGCTACACCTTC. Its protein product is CASGLVRFANYGYTF. The chain employs TRBV25-1 and TRBJ1-2; D gene ambiguous. This CDR3 is 15 amino acids long. Germline V CDR1 and CDR2: MGHDK, SYGVNS.